The sequence of this T cell receptor (beta chain) was determined in a study of blood T cell repertoires in COVID-19. Turning to the study itself: PBMCs, B-cell-depleted T cells, or T cells were the source of the cDNA or gDNA that made up the material.

Method: immunoSEQ multiplex PCR; TCRdb's copy keeps in-frame clones and lacks some. The sample includes around 65,000 clones, roughly three quarters of them seen just once. This clone was recorded once. Sequencing was carried out using peripheral blood. This TCR was recovered from a human donor in a cohort sampled during active COVID-19.

This chain's CDR3 is CATSGVRGTGELFF. DNA of the CDR3: TGTGCCACTTCAGGGGTTCGGGGCACCGGGGAGCTGTTTTTT. The chain is built from TRBV15 and TRBJ2-2, with D maybe TRBD1 (6 bases). The germline V gene has CDR1 LNHNV and CDR2 YYDKDF (reference sequence). The germline V and J ends were trimmed by 9 bases and 4 bases, with 15 bases remaining between them. The CDR3 consists of 14 residues.